This T cell receptor (beta chain) was captured in a study of fetal regulatory T cell absence and autoimmunity. Data came from immunoSEQ multiplex PCR; TCRdb stores just in-frame clones and leaves some out. Altogether just over 45,000 clones are present, about 79% being singletons, with the ten largest covering roughly 0.37%. To note about this clone: The antigen is undetermined.

General study points: Some top pancreas TCR clones were over 80-fold enriched versus cord blood.

V was shortened by 2 bases and J by 0 bases, with 9 bases between the two germline ends. There are 14 residues in the CDR3. Germline CDR1 SQVTM, CDR2 ANQGSEA. Sequenced sample: cord blood. The rearrangement joins TRBV29-1 to TRBJ2-3, with D perhaps assigned TRBD1 or TRBD2 (5 bases each). The TCR originated in a newborn boy with IPEX syndrome. CDR3 sequence (DNA): TGCAGCGTTGAACGGGACCTGAGCACAGATACGCAGTATTTT. Translating it yields CSVERDLSTDTQYF.